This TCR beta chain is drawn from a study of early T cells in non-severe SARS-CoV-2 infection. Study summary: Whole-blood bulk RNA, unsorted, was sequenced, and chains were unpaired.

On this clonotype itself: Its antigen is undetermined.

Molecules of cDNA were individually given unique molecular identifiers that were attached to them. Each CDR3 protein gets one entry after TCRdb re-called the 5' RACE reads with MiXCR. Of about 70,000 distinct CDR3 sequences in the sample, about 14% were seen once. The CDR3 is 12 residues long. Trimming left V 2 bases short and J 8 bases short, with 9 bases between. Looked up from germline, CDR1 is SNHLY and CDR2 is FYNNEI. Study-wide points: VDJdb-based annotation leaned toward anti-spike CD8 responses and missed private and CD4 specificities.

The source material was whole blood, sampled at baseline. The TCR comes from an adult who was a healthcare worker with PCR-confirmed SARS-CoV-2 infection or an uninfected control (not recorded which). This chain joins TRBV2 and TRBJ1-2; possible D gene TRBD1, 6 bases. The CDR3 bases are TGTGCCAGCAGTGAATCGGGGGCCGGCTACACCTTC. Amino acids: CASSESGAGYTF.